The present T cell receptor (beta chain) was sequenced within a study of blood T cell repertoires in COVID-19 (dated by TCRdb to the early 2020s). Describing the broader study: Samples from collaborators originated in the United States, Italy and Spain and spanned both the acute and convalescent phases of COVID-19. A de-identified subject ID, COVID-19 status, age in years and sex were almost always included in the sample metadata. The samples were drawn from two sources: the first 160 participants of the ongoing ImmuneRACE study, and about 1,300 subjects contributed by 6 global collaborators. Subjects who had been exposed to COVID-19, were actively infected with it, or had recovered from it provided the deeply sampled blood TCRbeta repertoires that made up the dataset. A freely available public database, intended as a resource for researchers studying the immune response to SARS-CoV-2, is where the repertoires were released. The prospective study material was composed of cDNA or gDNA derived from T cells, B-cell-depleted T cells, or PBMCs. Where available, HLA class I and class II types were obtained from metadata supplied by the sample provider rather than from assay-based typing.

Turning to this clone: Its target antigen remains unknown. Nothing much larger sits one base from this clone, and base qualities are not available.

Germline trimming: 6 bases from V, 0 bases from J; junction bases outside gene matches: 7. CDR1 and CDR2 (KGHSH, LQKENI) derive from the germline V gene. The CDR3 runs 16 residues from the cysteine to the phenylalanine. Of all the DNA, just the CDR3 is kept, 48 bases in frame from base 1. TCRbeta CDR3 regions were amplified from genomic DNA by means of the immunoSEQ Assay, a bias-controlled multiplex PCR. The authors processed their data as follows. The number of nucleated cells in each sample was estimated from the amplification of reference gene primers within the assay. Sequence reads were collapsed and filtered to measure the absolute abundance of every unique TCRbeta CDR3 rearrangement. For each sample, productive Simpson clonality was calculated by taking the square root of Simpson's diversity index across productive rearrangements. The clones in this table, taken by TCRdb from immuneACCESS, are in-frame only. Not every clone is retained; where verified, under half of the shortfall comes from an unresolved V gene, and the cause of the rest is unknown. V and J calls plus clone size are reproduced from that table; the DNA served to infer D and trimming. Within this sample are about 90,000 clones, with 75% to 85% of them counted one time only. Approximately 13% of the sample belongs to the ten largest clones.

The paper as a whole reports these results and caveats: How much clinical and demographic metadata was included differed by source and by participant, and the metadata was provided uncurated.

The collaborating institutions used their own protocols to collect whole blood in K2EDTA tubes. For TCRbeta analysis, collaborators shipped samples in one of three forms: frozen whole blood, isolated PBMCs, or DNA extracted from either of those sample types. This chain is built from TRBV18 and TRBJ1-3; 8 middle bases align to TRBD1. This receptor was taken from a human donor in a cohort sampled during active COVID-19. Sequencing input: peripheral blood. This receptor has the CDR3 CASSPWTGSSGNTIYF. The DNA reads TGTGCCAGCTCTCCCTGGACAGGGAGCTCTGGAAACACCATATATTTT.